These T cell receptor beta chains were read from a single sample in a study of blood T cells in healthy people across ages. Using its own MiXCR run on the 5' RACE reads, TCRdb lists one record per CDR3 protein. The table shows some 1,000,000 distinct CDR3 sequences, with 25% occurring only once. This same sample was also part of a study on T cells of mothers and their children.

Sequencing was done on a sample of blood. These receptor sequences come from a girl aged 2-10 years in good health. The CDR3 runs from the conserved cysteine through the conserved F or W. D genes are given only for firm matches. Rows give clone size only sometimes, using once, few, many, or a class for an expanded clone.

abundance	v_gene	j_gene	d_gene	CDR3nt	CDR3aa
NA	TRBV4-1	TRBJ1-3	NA	TGCGCCAGCAGCCAAGTACCGACGGTGTCTGGAAACACCATATATTTT	CASSQVPTVSGNTIYF
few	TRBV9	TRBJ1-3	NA	TGTGCCAGCAACGCGGGGGGTGGAAACACCATATATTTT	CASNAGGGNTIYF
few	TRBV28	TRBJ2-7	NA	TGTGCCAGCAGTTTACTTCCGGAGAGAGACGAGCAGTACTTC	CASSLLPERDEQYF
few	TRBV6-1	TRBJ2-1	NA	TGTGCCAGCAGGCAGACCGGGGGGCGGTCCTACAATGAGCAGTTCTTC	CASRQTGGRSYNEQFF
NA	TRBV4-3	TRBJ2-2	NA	TGCGCCAGCAGCAAAAAGAACGAAGGGACCGGGGAGCTGTTTTTT	CASSKKNEGTGELFF
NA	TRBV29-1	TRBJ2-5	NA	TGCAGCGTTGCACGTGGGGGAGAGACCCAGTACTTC	CSVARGGETQYF
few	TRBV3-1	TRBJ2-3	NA	TGTGCCAGCAGCCAAGATACCCCTTGGGGGAGCACAGATACGCAGTATTTT	CASSQDTPWGSTDTQYF
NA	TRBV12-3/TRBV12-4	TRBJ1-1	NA	TGTGCCAGTTTGAAGGGGGGCGAAGTCACTGAAGCTTTCTTT	CASLKGGEVTEAFF
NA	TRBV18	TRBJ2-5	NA	TGTGCCAGCTCACGCGACAGGATGGAGACCCAGTACTTC	CASSRDRMETQYF
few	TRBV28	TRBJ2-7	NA	TGTGCCAGCAGCGAACCCGACTTACCGATATACGAGCAGTACTTC	CASSEPDLPIYEQYF
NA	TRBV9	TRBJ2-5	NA	TGTGCCAGCAGCGTAGAGGGTACAGGGACTACGGAGACCCAGTACTTC	CASSVEGTGTTETQYF
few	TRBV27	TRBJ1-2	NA	TGTGCCAGCAGCCCACAGGGAAAAGGTGGCTACACCTTC	CASSPQGKGGYTF
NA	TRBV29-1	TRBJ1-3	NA	TGCAGCGTTGTTGTCCAGGGTTCTGGAAACACCATATATTTT	CSVVVQGSGNTIYF
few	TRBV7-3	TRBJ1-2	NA	TGTGCCAGCAGCTTAAATCGTGACAACTATGGCTACACCTTC	CASSLNRDNYGYTF
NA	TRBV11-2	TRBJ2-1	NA	TGTGCCAGCAGCTGGATCTACAATGAGCAGTTCTTC	CASSWIYNEQFF
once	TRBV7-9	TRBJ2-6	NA	TGTGCCATGGGAGGCGGGGCCTCAGGGGCCAACGTCCTGACTTTC	CAMGGGASGANVLTF
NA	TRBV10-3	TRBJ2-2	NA	TGTGCCATCGGGCCACAAAACACCGGGGAGCTGTTTTTT	CAIGPQNTGELFF
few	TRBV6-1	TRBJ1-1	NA	TGTGCCAGCAGTGAAGCGAGGGACGGACCCAGAGCTGAAGCTTTCTTT	CASSEARDGPRAEAFF
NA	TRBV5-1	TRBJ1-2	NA	TGCGCCAGCAGCCCAATGGACCCACGCTATGGCTACACCTTC	CASSPMDPRYGYTF
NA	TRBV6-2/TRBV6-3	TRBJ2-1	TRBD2	TGTGCCAGCAGTTTTCTAGCGGGCCATTACAATGAGCAGTTCTTC	CASSFLAGHYNEQFF
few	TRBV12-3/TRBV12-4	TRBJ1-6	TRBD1	TGTGCCAGCAGTGCTACAGGGGTGGGGTCACCCCTCCACTTT	CASSATGVGSPLHF
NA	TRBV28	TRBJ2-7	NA	TGTGCCTCACACGGGGGCTACGAGCAGTACTTC	CASHGGYEQYF
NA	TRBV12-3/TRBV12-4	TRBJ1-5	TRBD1	TGTGCCAGCAGCGTAGGGGACAGGGGGCAACAGCCCCAGCATTTT	CASSVGDRGQQPQHF
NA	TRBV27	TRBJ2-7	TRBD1	TGTGCCAGCAGTTTCCTACAGGGGGCCCGCGAGCAGTACTTC	CASSFLQGAREQYF
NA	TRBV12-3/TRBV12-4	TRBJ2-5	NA	TGTGCCAGCAGTTCCCCAGCCCGAAGGGAGACCCAGTACTTC	CASSSPARRETQYF
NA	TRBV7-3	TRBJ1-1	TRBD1	TGTGCCAGCAGGGGACAGACGAACACTGAAGCTTTCTTT	CASRGQTNTEAFF
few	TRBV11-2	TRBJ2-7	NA	TGTGCCAGCAGCTTAGAGATCATTTCTACGCATTACGAGCAGTACTTC	CASSLEIISTHYEQYF
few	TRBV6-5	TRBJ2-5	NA	TGTGCCAGCAGTACTGCGGCGAGGCCAGGGGAGACCCAGTACTTC	CASSTAARPGETQYF
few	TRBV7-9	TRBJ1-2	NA	TGTGCCAGCAGCTTCGAAAAGGACTTC	CASSFEKDF
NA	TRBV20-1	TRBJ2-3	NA	TGCAGTGCTAGTGGAGCGGGAGATACGCAGTATTTT	CSASGAGDTQYF
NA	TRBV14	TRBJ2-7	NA	TGTGCCAGCAGCAACCCAAAGAACCCCTACGAGCAGTACTTC	CASSNPKNPYEQYF
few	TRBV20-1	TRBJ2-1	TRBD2	TGCAGCGCTAGAATCCCTGACGGGGCTAGCGGCTACAATGAGCAGTTCTTC	CSARIPDGASGYNEQFF
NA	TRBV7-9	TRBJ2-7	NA	TGTGCCAGCAGCCCTCCCCAGGGGGAGCAGTACTTC	CASSPPQGEQYF
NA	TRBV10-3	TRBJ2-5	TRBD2	TGTGCCACCTCCGGGACTAGAGTAGAGACCCAGTACTTC	CATSGTRVETQYF
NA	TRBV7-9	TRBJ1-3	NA	TGTGCCAGCAGCACGACACTCTCTGGAAACACCATATATTTT	CASSTTLSGNTIYF
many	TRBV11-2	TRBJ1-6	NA	TGTGCCAGCAGCTTTGATTCACCCCTCCACTTT	CASSFDSPLHF
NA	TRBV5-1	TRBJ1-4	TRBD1	TGCGCCAGCAGCTTGGGGGGACAGACTAATGAAAAACTGTTTTTT	CASSLGGQTNEKLFF
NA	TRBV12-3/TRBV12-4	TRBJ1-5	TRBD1	TGTGCCAGCAGCTTAGGGACAGGGTACCAGCCCCAGCATTTT	CASSLGTGYQPQHF
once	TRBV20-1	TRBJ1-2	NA	TGCAGTGCTAGACTCCAGGCCGAAGGCTACACCTTC	CSARLQAEGYTF
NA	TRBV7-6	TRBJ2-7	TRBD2	TGTGCCAGCAGCGAGGGACTAGCGATGGGGAACGAGCAGTACTTC	CASSEGLAMGNEQYF
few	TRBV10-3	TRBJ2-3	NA	TGTGCCATCAGTGAGAAAGGGGCGGGTACCACAGATACGCAGTATTTT	CAISEKGAGTTDTQYF
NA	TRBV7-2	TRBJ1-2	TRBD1	TGTGCCAGCAGCTTACAGGGACAGACCTATGGCTACACCTTC	CASSLQGQTYGYTF
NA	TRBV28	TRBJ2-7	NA	TGTGCCAGCAGTCCTCTTGGGCAGTACTTC	CASSPLGQYF
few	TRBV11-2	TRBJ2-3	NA	TGTGCCAGCAGCCTCCTGGCTGGAGATACGCAGTATTTT	CASSLLAGDTQYF
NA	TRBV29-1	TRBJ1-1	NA	TGCAGCGTTGTATGGCAGGGAGGCACTGAAGCTTTCTTT	CSVVWQGGTEAFF
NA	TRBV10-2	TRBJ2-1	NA	TGCGCCAGCAGTGATTCCTATGAGCAGTTCTTC	CASSDSYEQFF
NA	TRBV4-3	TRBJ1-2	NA	TGCGCCAGCAGCCCCACACCGACAGAGACCTATGGCTACACCTTC	CASSPTPTETYGYTF
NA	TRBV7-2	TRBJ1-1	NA	TGTGCCAGCAGCCGACAAGTCCAAACCATTAACACTGAAGCTTTCTTT	CASSRQVQTINTEAFF
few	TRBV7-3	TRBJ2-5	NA	TGTGCCAGCAGCCGTATGACAGGAGAGACCCAGTACTTC	CASSRMTGETQYF
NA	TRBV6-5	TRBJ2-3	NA	TGTGCCAGCGGGCGGGAAAGCCCAGATACGCAGTATTTT	CASGRESPDTQYF
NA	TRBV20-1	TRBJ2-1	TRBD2	TGCAGTGCTAGAGACCTAGCGGGGGCGAAGTTCAATGAGCAGTTCTTC	CSARDLAGAKFNEQFF
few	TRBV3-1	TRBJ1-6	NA	TGTGCCAGCAGCCCATACATGAGTTCACCCCTCCACTTT	CASSPYMSSPLHF